This is a list of T cell receptor beta chains from one sample in a study of a mutant IDH1 vaccine in newly diagnosed glioma. The repertoire was sequenced with immunoSEQ multiplex PCR; TCRdb's copy has only in-frame clones and lacks some. The data contain 75,000 to 100,000 clones, around 79% of them singletons. The sequenced sample was PBMCs, obtained from a glioma patient treated with radiotherapy, temozolomide or both. These receptors all come from a man aged 40-50 years with glioma. Some clones in this sample may be carry-over from other donors' samples. CDR3s include the opening cysteine and the closing phenylalanine or tryptophan. D genes are given only for firm matches. Expanded clones are given a class, and other clones once, few, many or no size at all.

J gene,D gene,clone size,V gene,CDR3 DNA,CDR3 protein
TRBJ1-5,.,.,TRBV7-9,TGTGCCAGCAGTTACCAGGGTAATCAGCCCCAGCATTTT,CASSYQGNQPQHF
TRBJ2-1,.,once,TRBV2,TGTGCCAGCGAAGGGAATGAGCAGTTCTTC,CASEGNEQFF
TRBJ2-7,.,.,TRBV7-9,TGTGCCAGCAGCTTAGTAGCCCACGAGCAGTACTTC,CASSLVAHEQYF
TRBJ1-6,.,.,TRBV7-2,TGTGCCAGCAGCTTAGCAGCCAGGGCCGTTTCACCCCTCCACTTT,CASSLAARAVSPLHF
TRBJ1-2,TRBD1,.,TRBV2,TGTGCCAGCAGGGGACAGACCTATGGCTACACCTTC,CASRGQTYGYTF
TRBJ2-7,.,few,TRBV7-2,TGTGCCAGCAGCCTCTCCGAAGGATCAGCCTACGAGCAGTACTTC,CASSLSEGSAYEQYF
TRBJ1-2,.,.,TRBV19,TGTGCCAGTAGTACAAGGACAGCTGGCTACACCTTC,CASSTRTAGYTF
TRBJ2-7,.,.,TRBV2,TGTGCCAGCGGCGCGGTGCTTTCCTACGAGCAGTACTTC,CASGAVLSYEQYF
TRBJ2-4,.,.,TRBV21-1,TGTGCCAGCAGCAGAGACAGGGGATGGGGCAAAAACATTCAGTACTTC,CASSRDRGWGKNIQYF
TRBJ2-6,.,once,TRBV29-1,TGCAGCGTTGCGGGGACGAGCTCTGGGGCCAACGTCCTGACTTTC,CSVAGTSSGANVLTF
TRBJ2-5,.,.,TRBV2,TGTGCCAGCAGTGAGAGGGCGACCCGAAGGAAGGAGACCCAGTACTTC,CASSERATRRKETQYF
TRBJ1-3,.,.,TRBV9,TGTGCCAGCAGCGTAGATGGCCAACTCTCTGGAAACACCATATATTTT,CASSVDGQLSGNTIYF
TRBJ2-5,.,.,TRBV9,TGTGCCAGCAGCGTCGGGGACCCCGGAGGAGAGACCCAGTACTTC,CASSVGDPGGETQYF
TRBJ2-7,.,.,TRBV2,TGTGCCAGCAGTGTAGGTTATGAGCAGTACTTC,CASSVGYEQYF
TRBJ2-7,TRBD1,once,TRBV10-3,TGTGCCATCAGCCCCGGGACAGGCTCCTACGAGCAGTACTTC,CAISPGTGSYEQYF
TRBJ2-7,TRBD2,.,TRBV2,TGTGCCAGCAGCGTGGGACTAGCCGGCTACGAGCAGTACTTC,CASSVGLAGYEQYF
TRBJ2-2,.,few,TRBV11-2,TGTGCCAGCAGCTTGTGGGTAGGGGGGGAGCTGTTTTTT,CASSLWVGGELFF
TRBJ1-2,TRBD1,few,TRBV6-5,TGTGCCAGCACAGCGGGACAGGCTAGAGGCTACACCTTC,CASTAGQARGYTF
TRBJ1-2,TRBD1,.,TRBV4-1,TGCGCCAGCAGCCAAGATCGAGTTGGGACAGGGATAAACTATGGCTACACCTTC,CASSQDRVGTGINYGYTF
TRBJ2-7,TRBD1,.,TRBV6-1,TGTGCCAGCAGTGAACTGACAGGGAGAGCGTACGAGCAGTACTTC,CASSELTGRAYEQYF
TRBJ1-4,.,.,TRBV5-1,TGCGCCAGCAGCTTGACGTTCTTCAATGAAAAACTGTTTTTT,CASSLTFFNEKLFF
TRBJ2-5,.,.,TRBV5-6,TGTGCCAGCGGGCGGGAGACCCAGTACTTC,CASGRETQYF
TRBJ1-1,.,.,TRBV5-1,TGCGCCAGCAGCTTGGCAGGGGCCCAAGGAGCTTTCTTT,CASSLAGAQGAFF
TRBJ2-7,.,.,TRBV30,TGTGCCTGGAGGCGGCGGGGTCTCTACGAGCAGTACTTC,CAWRRRGLYEQYF
TRBJ2-3,.,.,TRBV9,TGTGCCAGCAGCGAACCTCGGGTTACGCAGTATTTT,CASSEPRVTQYF
TRBJ1-2,.,.,TRBV19,TGTGCCAGTAGTATCAGGGAGGTGCATGGCTACACCTTC,CASSIREVHGYTF
TRBJ1-1,.,.,TRBV5-5,TGTGCCAGCAGCGCCGGGCAGAACACTGAAGCTTTCTTT,CASSAGQNTEAFF
TRBJ1-5,.,.,TRBV30,TGTGCCTGGAGTCCGGGAGGTCAGCCCCAGCATTTT,CAWSPGGQPQHF